The T cell receptor (beta chain) described here comes from a study of beta chain features in type 1 diabetes. Overall study context: The patients were much like the healthy donors in age, gender and cell yields.

General study results and limits: Type 1 diabetes patients had TCRB CDR3s that were shorter (moderately but significantly so) in all four CD4+ subsets. Type 1 diabetes patients had fewer VDJ junction insertions and more deletions. Using cDNA template may skew counts toward highly expressing activated cells.

This clone was seen a few times. Its antigen remains unidentified. Expressed TCRB transcripts were sequenced after all isolated RNA was converted to cDNA. TCRdb keeps only in-frame clones here, not all; method: immunoSEQ multiplex PCR. This table holds 300,000 or so clones, around 7.6% found once. The receptor was isolated from a woman aged 18-29 years in good health. Sequenced: central memory CD4+ T cells from blood.

CDR3: CASMGAGFQETQYF. CDR3 nucleotides: TGTGCCAGCATGGGAGCAGGTTTTCAAGAGACCCAGTACTTC. This chain links TRBV13 with TRBJ2-5, with D perhaps TRBD2 (5 bases). The CDR3 spans 14 residues. Germline V CDR1 and CDR2: PRHDT, FYEKMQ (reference sequence). The ends were cut back, 7 bases at V and 2 bases at J, with 14 bases in the middle.